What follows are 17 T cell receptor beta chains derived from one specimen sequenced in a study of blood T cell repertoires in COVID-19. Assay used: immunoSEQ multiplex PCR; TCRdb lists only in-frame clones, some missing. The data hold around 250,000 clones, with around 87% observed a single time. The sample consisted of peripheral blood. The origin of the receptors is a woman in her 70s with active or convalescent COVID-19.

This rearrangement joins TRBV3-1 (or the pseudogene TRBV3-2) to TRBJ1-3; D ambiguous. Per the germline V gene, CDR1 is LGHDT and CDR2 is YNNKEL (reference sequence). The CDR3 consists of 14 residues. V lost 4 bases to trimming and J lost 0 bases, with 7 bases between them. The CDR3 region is CASSPASSGNTIYF. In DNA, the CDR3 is TGTGCCAGCAGCCCCGCCAGCTCTGGAAACACCATATATTTT.

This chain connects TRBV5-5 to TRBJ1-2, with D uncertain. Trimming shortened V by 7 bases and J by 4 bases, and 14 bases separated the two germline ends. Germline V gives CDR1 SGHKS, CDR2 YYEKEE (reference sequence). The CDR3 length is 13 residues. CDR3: CASAPSHLYGYTF. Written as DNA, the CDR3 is TGTGCCAGCGCTCCTAGCCACCTCTATGGCTACACCTTC.

CDR3 DNA: TGTGCCAGCAATCTTCAAGGGACAGGGGGCATCGGCTATGGCTACACCTTC. It codes for CASNLQGTGGIGYGYTF. V usage is TRBV7-9 and J usage is TRBJ1-2; 12 bases line up with TRBD1. This CDR3 has 17 amino acids. After removal of 7 bases from V and 4 bases from J, the junction contained 13 bases not matched to a gene. The germline gives CDR1 SEHNR, CDR2 FQNEAQ (reference sequence).

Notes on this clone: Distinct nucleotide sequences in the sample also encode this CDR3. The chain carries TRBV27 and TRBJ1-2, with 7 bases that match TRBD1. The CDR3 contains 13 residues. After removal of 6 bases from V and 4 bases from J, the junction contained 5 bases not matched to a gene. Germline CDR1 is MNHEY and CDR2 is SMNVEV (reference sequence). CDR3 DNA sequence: TGTGCCAGCAGCCCGGGACAGTTCTATGGCTACACCTTC. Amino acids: CASSPGQFYGYTF.

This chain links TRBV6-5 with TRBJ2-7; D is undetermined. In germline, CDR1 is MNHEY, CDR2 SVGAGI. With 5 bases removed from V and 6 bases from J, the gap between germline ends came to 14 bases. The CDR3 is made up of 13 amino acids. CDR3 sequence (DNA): TGTGCCAGCAGTCAGTTACAGCTTGCCGAGCAGTACTTC. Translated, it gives CASSQLQLAEQYF.

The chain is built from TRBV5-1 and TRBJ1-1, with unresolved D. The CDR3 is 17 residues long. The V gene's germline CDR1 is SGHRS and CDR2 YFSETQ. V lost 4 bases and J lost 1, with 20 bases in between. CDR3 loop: CASSHPTGSVGNTEAFF. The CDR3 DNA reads TGCGCCAGCAGCCATCCTACCGGGTCAGTAGGGAACACTGAAGCTTTCTTT.

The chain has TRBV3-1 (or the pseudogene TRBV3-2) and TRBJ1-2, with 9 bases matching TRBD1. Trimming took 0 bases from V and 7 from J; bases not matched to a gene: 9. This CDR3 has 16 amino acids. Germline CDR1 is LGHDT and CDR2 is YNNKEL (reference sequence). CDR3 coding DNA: TGTGCCAGCAGCCAAGATGGTGGGGACAGGGTAGTTGGCTACACCTTC. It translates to CASSQDGGDRVVGYTF.

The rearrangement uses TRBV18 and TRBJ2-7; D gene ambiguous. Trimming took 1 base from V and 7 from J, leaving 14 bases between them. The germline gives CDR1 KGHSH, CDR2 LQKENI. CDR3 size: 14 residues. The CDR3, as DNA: TGTGCCAGCTCACCACGCAACGGCGGTAGGGAGCAGTACTTC. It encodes CASSPRNGGREQYF.

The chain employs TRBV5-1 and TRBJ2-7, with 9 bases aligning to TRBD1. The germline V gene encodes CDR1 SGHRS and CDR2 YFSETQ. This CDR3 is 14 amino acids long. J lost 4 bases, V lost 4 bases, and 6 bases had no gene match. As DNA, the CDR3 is TGCGCCAGCAGCCAACAGGGGGCGGTATACGAGCAGTACTTC. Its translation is CASSQQGAVYEQYF.

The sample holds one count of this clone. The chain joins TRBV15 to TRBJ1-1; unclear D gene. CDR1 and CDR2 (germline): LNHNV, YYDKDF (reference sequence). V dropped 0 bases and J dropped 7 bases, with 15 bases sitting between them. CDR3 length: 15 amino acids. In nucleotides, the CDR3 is TGTGCCACCAGCAGAGATCAGATAGCGTCCATTGAAGCTTTCTTT. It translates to CATSRDQIASIEAFF.

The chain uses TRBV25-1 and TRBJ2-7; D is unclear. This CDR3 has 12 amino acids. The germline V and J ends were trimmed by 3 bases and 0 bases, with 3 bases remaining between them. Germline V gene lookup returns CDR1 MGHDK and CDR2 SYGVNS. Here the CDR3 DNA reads TGTGCCAGCAGTGATAACTCCTACGAGCAGTACTTC. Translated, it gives CASSDNSYEQYF.

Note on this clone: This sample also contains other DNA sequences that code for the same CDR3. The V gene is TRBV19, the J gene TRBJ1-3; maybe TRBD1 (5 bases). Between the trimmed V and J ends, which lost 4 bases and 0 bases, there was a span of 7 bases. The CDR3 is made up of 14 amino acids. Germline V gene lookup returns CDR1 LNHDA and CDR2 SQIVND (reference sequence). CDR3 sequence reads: CASSTDSSGNTIYF. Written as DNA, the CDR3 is TGTGCCAGTAGTACTGACAGCTCTGGAAACACCATATATTTT.

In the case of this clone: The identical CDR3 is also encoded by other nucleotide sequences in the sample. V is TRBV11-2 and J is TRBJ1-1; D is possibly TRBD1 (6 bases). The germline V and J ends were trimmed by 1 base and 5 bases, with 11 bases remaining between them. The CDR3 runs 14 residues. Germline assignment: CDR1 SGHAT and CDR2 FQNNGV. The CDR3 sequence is CASSLGQGNTEAFF. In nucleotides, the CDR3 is TGTGCCAGCAGCTTAGGGCAGGGGAATACTGAAGCTTTCTTT.

The CDR3 DNA reads TGTGCCAGCAGCCCCCACGCTGGCCTTGGCTACACCTTC. It is translated as CASSPHAGLGYTF. J is TRBJ1-2 and V is TRBV7-2; unclear D gene. V shed 5 bases and J shed 7 bases, with 14 bases lying between them. The CDR3 runs to 13 residues. Germline CDR1 and CDR2: SGHTA and FQGNSA.

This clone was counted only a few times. The CDR3 reads CASSYHPGQVTHNQPQHF. The CDR3 DNA sequence: TGTGCCAGCAGTTACCATCCGGGACAGGTTACTCACAATCAGCCCCAGCATTTT. The V gene is TRBV6-2 or TRBV6-3, the J gene TRBJ1-5; 8 bases are a match to TRBD1. J lost 3 bases, V lost 2 bases, and 12 bases had no gene match. CDR3 length equals 18 residues. From germline, CDR1 is MNHEY and CDR2 SVGEGT.

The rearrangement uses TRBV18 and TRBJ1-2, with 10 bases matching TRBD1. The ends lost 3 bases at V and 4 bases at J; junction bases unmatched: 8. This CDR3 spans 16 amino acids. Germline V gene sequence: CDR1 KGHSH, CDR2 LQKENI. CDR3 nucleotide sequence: TGTGCCAGCTCACCCGGGGGACAGGGGCATAGCTATGGCTACACCTTC. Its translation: CASSPGGQGHSYGYTF.

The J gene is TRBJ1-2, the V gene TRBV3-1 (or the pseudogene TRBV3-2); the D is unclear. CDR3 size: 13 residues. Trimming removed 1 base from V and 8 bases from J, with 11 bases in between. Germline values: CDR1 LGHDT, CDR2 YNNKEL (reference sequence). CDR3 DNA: TGTGCCAGCAGCCAAGTTTCGAGAGGGGGCTACACCTTC. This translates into CASSQVSRGGYTF.